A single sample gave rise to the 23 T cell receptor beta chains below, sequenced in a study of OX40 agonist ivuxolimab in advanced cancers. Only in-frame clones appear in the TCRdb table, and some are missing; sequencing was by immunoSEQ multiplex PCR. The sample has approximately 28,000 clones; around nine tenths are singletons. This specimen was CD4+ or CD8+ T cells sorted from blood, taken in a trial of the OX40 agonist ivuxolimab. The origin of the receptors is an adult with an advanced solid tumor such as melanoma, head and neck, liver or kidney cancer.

The CDR3: CARSLDKVGGYTF. DNA for the CDR3: TGTGCCAGAAGCCTGGACAAGGTTGGAGGCTACACCTTC. The chain joins TRBV5-3 to TRBJ1-2, with D possibly TRBD1 on 5 matching bases. TRBV5-3 carries the ORF label, with uncertain function. This CDR3 region has 13 residues. Trimming pared 4 bases from V and 8 bases from J, leaving 15 bases between.

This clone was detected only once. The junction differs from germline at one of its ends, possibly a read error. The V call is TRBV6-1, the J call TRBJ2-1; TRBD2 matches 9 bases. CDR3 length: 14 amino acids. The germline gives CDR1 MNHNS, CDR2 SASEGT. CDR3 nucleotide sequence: TGTGCCAGCAAGAGCGGGGGGTCCTCCAATGAGCAGTTCTTC. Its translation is CASKSGGSSNEQFF.

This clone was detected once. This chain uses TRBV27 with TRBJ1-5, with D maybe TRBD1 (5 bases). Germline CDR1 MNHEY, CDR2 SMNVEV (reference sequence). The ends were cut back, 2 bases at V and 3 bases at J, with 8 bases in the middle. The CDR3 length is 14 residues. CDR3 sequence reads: CASSLQGPNQPQHF. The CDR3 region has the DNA TGTGCCAGCAGTTTACAGGGCCCCAATCAGCCCCAGCATTTT.

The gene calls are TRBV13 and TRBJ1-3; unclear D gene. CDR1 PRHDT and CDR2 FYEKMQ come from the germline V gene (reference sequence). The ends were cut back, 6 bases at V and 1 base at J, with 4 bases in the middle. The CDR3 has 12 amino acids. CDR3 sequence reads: CASRESGNTIYF. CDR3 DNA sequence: TGTGCCAGCAGGGAATCTGGAAACACCATATATTTT.

CDR3 region: CASSSQLTDTFYYGYTF. CDR3 nucleotide sequence: TGTGCCAGCAGCTCACAGTTGACCGATACCTTCTACTATGGCTACACCTTC. The chain recombines TRBV7-9 with TRBJ1-2; D is uncertain. V lost 4 bases and J 3 bases, leaving 21 bases between the germline ends. The CDR3 is 17 residues long. Per germline, CDR1 SEHNR and CDR2 FQNEAQ (reference sequence). The whole variable domain, remainder taken from reference TRBV7-9 and TRBJ1-2, is DTGVSQNPRHKITKRGQNVTFRCDPISEHNRLYWYRQTLGQGPEFLTYFQNEAQLEKSRLLSDRFSAERPKGSFSTLEIQRTEQGDSAMYLCASSSQLTDTFYYGYTFGSGTRLTVV.

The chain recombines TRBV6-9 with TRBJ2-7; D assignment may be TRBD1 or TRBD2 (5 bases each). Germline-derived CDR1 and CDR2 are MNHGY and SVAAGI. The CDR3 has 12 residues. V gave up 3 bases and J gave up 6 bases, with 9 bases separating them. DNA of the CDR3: TGTGCCAGCAGTTACGAGGGGCTCGAGCAGTACTTC. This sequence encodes CASSYEGLEQYF.

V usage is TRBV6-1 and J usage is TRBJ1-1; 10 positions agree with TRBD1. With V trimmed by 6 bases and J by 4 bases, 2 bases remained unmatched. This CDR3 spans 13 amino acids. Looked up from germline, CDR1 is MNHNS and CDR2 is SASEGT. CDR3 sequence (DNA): TGTGCCAGCAGCTGGACAGGGGGCACTGAAGCTTTCTTT. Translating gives CASSWTGGTEAFF.

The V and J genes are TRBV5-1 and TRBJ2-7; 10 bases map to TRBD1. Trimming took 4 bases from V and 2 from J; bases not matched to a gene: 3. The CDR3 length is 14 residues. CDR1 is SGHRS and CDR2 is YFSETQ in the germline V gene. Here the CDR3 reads CASSDGTGAYEQYF. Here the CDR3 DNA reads TGCGCCAGCAGCGACGGGACAGGGGCCTACGAGCAGTACTTC.

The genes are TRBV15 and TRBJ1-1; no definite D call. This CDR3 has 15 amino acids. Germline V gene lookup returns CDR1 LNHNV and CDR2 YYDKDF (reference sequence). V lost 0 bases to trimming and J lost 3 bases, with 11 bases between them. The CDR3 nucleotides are TGTGCCACCAGCAGAGAGGCCGGGGTCTACACTGAAGCTTTCTTT. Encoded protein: CATSREAGVYTEAFF. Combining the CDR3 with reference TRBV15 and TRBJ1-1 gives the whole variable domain DAMVIQNPRYQVTQFGKPVTLSCSQTLNHNVMYWYQQKSSQAPKLLFHYYDKDFNNEADTPDNFQSRRPNTSFCFLDIRSPGLGDTAMYLCATSREAGVYTEAFFGQGTRLTVV.

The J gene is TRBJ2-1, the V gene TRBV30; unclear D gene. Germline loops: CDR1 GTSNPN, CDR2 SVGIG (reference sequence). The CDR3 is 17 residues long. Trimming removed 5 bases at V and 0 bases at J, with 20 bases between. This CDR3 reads CAWGGFNLEGSYNEQFF. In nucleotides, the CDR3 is TGTGCCTGGGGTGGTTTTAATTTGGAAGGCTCCTACAATGAGCAGTTCTTC.

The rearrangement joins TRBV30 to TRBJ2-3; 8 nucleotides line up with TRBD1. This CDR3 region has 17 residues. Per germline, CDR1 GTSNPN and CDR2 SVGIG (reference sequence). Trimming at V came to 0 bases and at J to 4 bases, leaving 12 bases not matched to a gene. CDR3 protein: CAWSVPGQGLWPDTQYF. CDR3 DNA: TGTGCCTGGAGTGTACCCGGACAGGGTCTTTGGCCAGATACGCAGTATTTT.

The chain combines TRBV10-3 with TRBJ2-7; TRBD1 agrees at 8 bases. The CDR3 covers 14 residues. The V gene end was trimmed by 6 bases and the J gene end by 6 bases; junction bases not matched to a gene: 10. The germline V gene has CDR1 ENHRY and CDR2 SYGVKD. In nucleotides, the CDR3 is TGTGCCATCAGGATGACAGGGGACGGTGGCGAGCAGTACTTC. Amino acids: CAIRMTGDGGEQYF.

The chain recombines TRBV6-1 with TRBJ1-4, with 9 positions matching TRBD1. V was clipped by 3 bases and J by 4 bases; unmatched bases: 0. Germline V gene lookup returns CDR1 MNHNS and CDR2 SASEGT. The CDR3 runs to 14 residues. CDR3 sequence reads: CASSEDRGNEKLFF. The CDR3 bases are TGTGCCAGCAGTGAGGACAGGGGTAATGAAAAACTGTTTTTT.

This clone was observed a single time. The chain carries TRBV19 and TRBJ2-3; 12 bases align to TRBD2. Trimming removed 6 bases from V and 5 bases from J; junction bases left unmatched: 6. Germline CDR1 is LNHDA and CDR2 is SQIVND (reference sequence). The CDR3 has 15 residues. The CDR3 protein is CASRASGGVGDTQYF. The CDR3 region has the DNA TGTGCCAGTAGAGCTAGCGGGGGGGTTGGAGATACGCAGTATTTT.

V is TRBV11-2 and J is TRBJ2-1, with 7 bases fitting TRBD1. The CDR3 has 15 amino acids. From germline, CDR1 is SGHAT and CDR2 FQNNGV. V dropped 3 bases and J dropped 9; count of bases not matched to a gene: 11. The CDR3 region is CASSFLGGLRSEQFF. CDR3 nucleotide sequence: TGTGCCAGCAGCTTTCTAGGGGGCTTAAGGAGTGAGCAGTTCTTC.

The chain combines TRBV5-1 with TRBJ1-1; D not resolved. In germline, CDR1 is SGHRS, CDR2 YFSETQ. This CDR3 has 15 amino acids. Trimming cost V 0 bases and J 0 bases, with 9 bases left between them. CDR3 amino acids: CASSLALGLNTEAFF. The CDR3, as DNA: TGCGCCAGCAGCTTGGCTCTCGGCTTGAACACTGAAGCTTTCTTT.

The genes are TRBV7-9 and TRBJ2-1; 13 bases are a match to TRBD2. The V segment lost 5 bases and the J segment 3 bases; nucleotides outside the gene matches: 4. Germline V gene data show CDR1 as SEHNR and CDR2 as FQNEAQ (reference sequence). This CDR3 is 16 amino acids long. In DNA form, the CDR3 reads TGTGCCAGCAGCCCAGGGACTAGCGGGATCTACAATGAGCAGTTCTTC. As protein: CASSPGTSGIYNEQFF. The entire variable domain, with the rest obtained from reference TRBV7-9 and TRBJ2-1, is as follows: DTGVSQNPRHKITKRGQNVTFRCDPISEHNRLYWYRQTLGQGPEFLTYFQNEAQLEKSRLLSDRFSAERPKGSFSTLEIQRTEQGDSAMYLCASSPGTSGIYNEQFFGPGTRLTVL.

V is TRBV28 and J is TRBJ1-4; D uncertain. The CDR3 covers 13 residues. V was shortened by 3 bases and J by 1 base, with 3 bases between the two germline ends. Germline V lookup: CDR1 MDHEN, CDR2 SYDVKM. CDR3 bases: TGTGCCAGCAGTTTGCTAACTAATGAAAAACTGTTTTTT. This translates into CASSLLTNEKLFF.

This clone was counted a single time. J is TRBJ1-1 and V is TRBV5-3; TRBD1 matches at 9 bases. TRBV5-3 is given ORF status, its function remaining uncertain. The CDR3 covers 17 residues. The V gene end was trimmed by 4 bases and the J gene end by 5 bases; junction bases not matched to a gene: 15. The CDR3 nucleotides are TGTGCCAGAAGCCTCGGGACAGGGTTCCGGTATAGGACTGAAGCTTTCTTT. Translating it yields CARSLGTGFRYRTEAFF.

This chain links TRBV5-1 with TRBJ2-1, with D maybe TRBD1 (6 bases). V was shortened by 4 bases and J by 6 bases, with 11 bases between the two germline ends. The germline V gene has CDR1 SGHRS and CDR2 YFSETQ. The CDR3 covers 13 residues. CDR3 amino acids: CASSGGQINEQFF. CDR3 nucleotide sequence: TGCGCCAGCAGCGGGGGACAAATCAATGAGCAGTTCTTC.

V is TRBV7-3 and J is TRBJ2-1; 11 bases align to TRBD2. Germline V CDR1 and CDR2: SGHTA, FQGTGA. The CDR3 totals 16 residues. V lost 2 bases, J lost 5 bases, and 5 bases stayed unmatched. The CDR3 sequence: CASSLGSSGRNNEQFF. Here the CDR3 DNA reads TGTGCCAGCAGCTTAGGGTCTAGCGGGAGGAACAATGAGCAGTTCTTC.

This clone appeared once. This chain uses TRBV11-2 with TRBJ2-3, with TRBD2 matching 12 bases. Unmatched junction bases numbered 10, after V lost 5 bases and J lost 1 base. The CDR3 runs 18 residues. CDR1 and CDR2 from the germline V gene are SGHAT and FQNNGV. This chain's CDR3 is CASSPTSGGPSGTDTQYF. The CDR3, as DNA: TGTGCCAGCAGCCCTACTAGCGGGGGGCCGTCTGGCACAGATACGCAGTATTTT.

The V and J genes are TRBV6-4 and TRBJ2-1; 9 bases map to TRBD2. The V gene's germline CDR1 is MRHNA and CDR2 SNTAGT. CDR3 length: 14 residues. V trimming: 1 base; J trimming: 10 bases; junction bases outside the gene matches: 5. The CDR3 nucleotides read TGTGCCAGCAGTGACTGGCTAGCGGGGAGCGAGCAGTTCTTC. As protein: CASSDWLAGSEQFF.